Presented here are 5 T cell receptor beta chains from one specimen sequenced in a study of T-cell memory formation after mild COVID-19. TCRdb re-called the 5' RACE reads with MiXCR, one entry per CDR3 protein. The repertoire has hundreds of thousands of distinct CDR3 sequences, about 20% of them found once; the top ten carry 7.5% to 10%. Sequencing input: PBMCs or a T cell subset sorted from them (not recorded which). The source of these receptors is an adult woman who had mild COVID-19 (a few samples of this study predate the infection). Cell type and time point are not known.

This chain joins TRBV29-1 and TRBJ1-1; 7 positions match TRBD1. With V trimmed by 7 bases and J by 1 base, 6 bases remained unmatched. From germline, CDR1 is SQVTM and CDR2 ANQGSEA. CDR3 length: 13 residues. Here the CDR3 DNA reads TGCAGCGCCCAGGGGGTAGCGAACACTGAAGCTTTCTTT. Protein product: CSAQGVANTEAFF.

This sequence joins TRBV20-1 and TRBJ1-1; D is undetermined. Germline values: CDR1 DFQATT, CDR2 SNEGSKA (reference sequence). Trimming took 6 bases from V and 7 from J, leaving 18 bases between them. The CDR3 runs to 13 residues. The CDR3 bases are TGCAGTGCACGAGGCCGGGGTAAGGGTGAAGCTTTCTTT. This encodes CSARGRGKGEAFF.

The V gene is TRBV7-2, the J gene TRBJ1-2; perhaps TRBD1 as D (6 bases). Per germline, CDR1 SGHTA and CDR2 FQGNSA. The ends were cut back, 5 bases at V and 4 bases at J, with 20 bases in the middle. The CDR3 is 16 residues long. CDR3 DNA: TGTGCCAGCAGCGTAAACGTGGGGGCAAGTCTCTATGGCTACACCTTC. It yields the protein CASSVNVGASLYGYTF.

There are a few counts of this clonotype. The chain recombines TRBV12-5 with TRBJ2-4; D tentatively fits TRBD1 or TRBD2 (5 bases each). The CDR3 contains 15 residues. Trimming pared 4 bases from V and 9 bases from J, leaving 19 bases between. Germline V gene data show CDR1 as LGHNT and CDR2 as FRNRAP. The CDR3 protein is CASGSNWTPEGIQYF. CDR3 DNA: TGTGCTAGTGGTTCGAATTGGACACCCGAGGGCATTCAGTACTTC.

V usage is TRBV20-1 and J usage is TRBJ2-1; 12 bases map to TRBD2. The ends lost 5 bases at V and 5 bases at J; junction bases unmatched: 7. The CDR3 spans 15 residues. Germline values: CDR1 DFQATT, CDR2 SNEGSKA (reference sequence). The CDR3 DNA is TGCAGTGCTTCTTCTAGCGGGGGGGCGGACAATGAGCAGTTCTTC. This translates into CSASSSGGADNEQFF.